A selection of T cell receptor beta chains follows, all from one sample in a study of T cell responses to AZD1222 COVID-19 vaccine. Data came from immunoSEQ multiplex PCR; TCRdb stores just in-frame clones and leaves some out. The sample lists 180,000 or so clones; 90% to 95% were seen once. The starting material was peripheral blood, obtained 28 days after the second AZD1222 dose. The receptors here all came from an adult who received the AZD1222 COVID-19 vaccine. Both conserved end residues are part of each CDR3. A D gene is named only where the DNA matches it firmly. For some rows the clone size is stated as once, few or many, or as a class when expanded; others skip it.

-,-,TRBJ2-3,TRBV11-3,CASRGPTDTQYF,TGTGCCAGCAGGGGGCCGACAGATACGCAGTATTTT
TRBD2,many,TRBJ2-3,TRBV7-3,CASSFREGDTQYF,TGTGCCAGCAGCTTTAGGGAGGGAGATACGCAGTATTTT
-,-,TRBJ1-2,TRBV5-6,CASSLGATYGYTF,TGTGCCAGCAGCTTGGGAGCCACCTATGGCTACACCTTC
-,once,TRBJ2-3,TRBV29-1,CSVQAAFGTDTQYF,TGCAGCGTGCAGGCTGCGTTCGGCACAGATACGCAGTATTTT
-,-,TRBJ2-2,TRBV6-5,CASRRLDTGELFF,TGTGCCAGCCGAAGACTTGACACCGGGGAGCTGTTTTTT
TRBD1,-,TRBJ1-2,TRBV11-2,CASSPTGRAFYGYTF,TGTGCCAGCAGTCCGACAGGGAGGGCTTTCTATGGCTACACCTTC
-,-,TRBJ1-4,TRBV15,CATSRGQGVGKLFF,TGTGCCACCAGCAGAGGGCAGGGAGTGGGGAAACTGTTTTTT
TRBD1,-,TRBJ2-7,TRBV6-1,CASSGPGTGGSGEQYF,TGTGCCAGCAGTGGCCCCGGGACAGGGGGAAGTGGCGAGCAGTACTTC
TRBD1,-,TRBJ1-6,TRBV7-9,CASSSDREAYNSPLHF,TGTGCCAGCAGCTCCGACAGGGAGGCATATAATTCACCCCTCCACTTT
-,-,TRBJ1-2,TRBV6-5,CASGRGLSNYGYTF,TGTGCCAGCGGACGGGGTCTGTCTAACTATGGCTACACCTTC
-,once,TRBJ1-2,TRBV19,CASSTTDSWLGGYTF,TGTGCCAGTAGTACTACGGACAGCTGGCTTGGCGGCTACACCTTC
TRBD1,-,TRBJ1-2,TRBV12-3/TRBV12-4,CASSTGDNYGYTF,TGTGCCAGCTCGACAGGGGATAACTATGGCTACACCTTC
TRBD2,-,TRBJ2-1,TRBV28,CAGTSGRDNEQFF,TGTGCCGGAACTAGCGGGAGGGACAATGAGCAGTTCTTC
TRBD1,-,TRBJ2-2,TRBV29-1,CSVAKAGGGTGELFF,TGCAGCGTGGCCAAAGCAGGGGGCGGCACCGGGGAGCTGTTTTTT
-,-,TRBJ1-2,TRBV27,CASSRTGSFDYGYTF,TGTGCCAGCAGCCGAACAGGGAGTTTCGACTATGGCTACACCTTC
-,once,TRBJ1-1,TRBV5-4,CASTSREGNTEAFF,TGTGCCAGCACCTCCAGGGAGGGGAACACTGAAGCTTTCTTT
TRBD1,-,TRBJ1-1,TRBV27,CASSPPTGVNTEAFF,TGTGCCAGCAGTCCCCCGACAGGGGTGAACACTGAAGCTTTCTTT
TRBD1,-,TRBJ1-1,TRBV5-1,CASSPGQGRTEAFF,TGCGCCAGCAGCCCCGGACAGGGGAGGACTGAAGCTTTCTTT
-,-,TRBJ2-7,TRBV2,CASSERRYEQYF,TGTGCCAGCAGTGAACGGCGCTACGAGCAGTACTTC
-,-,TRBJ1-2,TRBV6-4,CASSETTGGGYTF,TGTGCCAGCAGTGAGACAACCGGGGGTGGCTACACCTTC
-,-,TRBJ1-4,TRBV7-9,CASSLTNEKLFF,TGTGCCAGCAGCTTAACCAATGAAAAACTGTTTTTT
-,-,TRBJ1-5,TRBV6-5,CASTSPNSNQPQHF,TGTGCCAGCACTTCTCCAAATAGCAATCAGCCCCAGCATTTT
TRBD1,few,TRBJ2-4,TRBV28,CASSSRGQANIQYF,TGTGCCAGCAGTTCGAGGGGACAGGCAAACATTCAGTACTTC
-,-,TRBJ1-1,TRBV6-2/TRBV6-3,CASSYRTDGPTEAFF,TGTGCCAGCAGTTACCGGACGGACGGGCCCACTGAAGCTTTCTTT
-,-,TRBJ2-2,TRBV11-2,CASSLGSGELFF,TGTGCCAGCAGCTTAGGGTCCGGGGAGCTGTTTTTT
-,-,TRBJ1-2,TRBV21-1,CASGLGNYGYTF,TGTGCCAGTGGGCTGGGAAACTATGGCTACACCTTC
TRBD1,-,TRBJ1-2,TRBV28,CASSLDGTGRGYTF,TGTGCCAGCAGTTTAGATGGGACAGGCCGTGGCTACACCTTC
TRBD1,-,TRBJ1-1,TRBV18,CASSLQPGTGGARVTEAFF,TGTGCCAGCTCACTCCAGCCAGGGACAGGGGGCGCGAGGGTCACTGAAGCTTTCTTT